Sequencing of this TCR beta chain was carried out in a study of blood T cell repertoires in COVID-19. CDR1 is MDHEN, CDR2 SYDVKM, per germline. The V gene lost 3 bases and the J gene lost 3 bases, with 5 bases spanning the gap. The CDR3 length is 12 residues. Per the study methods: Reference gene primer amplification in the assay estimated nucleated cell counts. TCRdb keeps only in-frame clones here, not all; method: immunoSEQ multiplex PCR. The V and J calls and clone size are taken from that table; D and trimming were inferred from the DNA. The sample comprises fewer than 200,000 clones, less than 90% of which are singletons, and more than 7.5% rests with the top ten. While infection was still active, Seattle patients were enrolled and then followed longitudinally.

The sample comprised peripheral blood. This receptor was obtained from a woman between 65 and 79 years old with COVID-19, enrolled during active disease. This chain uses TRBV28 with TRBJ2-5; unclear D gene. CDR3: CASSFREETQYF. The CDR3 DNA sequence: TGTGCCAGCAGTTTTCGAGAAGAGACCCAGTACTTC.